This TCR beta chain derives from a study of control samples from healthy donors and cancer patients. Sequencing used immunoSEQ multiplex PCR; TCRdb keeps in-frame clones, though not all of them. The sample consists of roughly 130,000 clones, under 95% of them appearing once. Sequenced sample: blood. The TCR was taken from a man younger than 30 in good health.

As DNA, the CDR3 is TGTGCCAGCAGTTTCAGAGGACAGAGCTCCTACGAGCAGTACTTC. Translated, it gives CASSFRGQSSYEQYF. The gene calls are TRBV27 and TRBJ2-5, with a weak D call TRBD1 (6 bases). The better agreement between TRBJ2-7 and the DNA end casts doubt on the J call. Per germline, CDR1 MNHEY and CDR2 SMNVEV (reference sequence). The CDR3 covers 15 residues.